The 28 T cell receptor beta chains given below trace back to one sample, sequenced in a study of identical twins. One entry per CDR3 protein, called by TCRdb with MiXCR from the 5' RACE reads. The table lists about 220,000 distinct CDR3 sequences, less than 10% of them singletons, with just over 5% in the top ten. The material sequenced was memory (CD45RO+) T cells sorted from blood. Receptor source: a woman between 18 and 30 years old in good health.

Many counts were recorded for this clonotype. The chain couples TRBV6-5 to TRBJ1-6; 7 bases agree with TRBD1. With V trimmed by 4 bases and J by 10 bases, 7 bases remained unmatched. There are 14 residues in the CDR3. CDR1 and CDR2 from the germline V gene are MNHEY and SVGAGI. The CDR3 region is CASSWTGGDSPLHF. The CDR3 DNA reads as TGTGCCAGCAGTTGGACAGGAGGGGACTCACCCCTCCACTTT.

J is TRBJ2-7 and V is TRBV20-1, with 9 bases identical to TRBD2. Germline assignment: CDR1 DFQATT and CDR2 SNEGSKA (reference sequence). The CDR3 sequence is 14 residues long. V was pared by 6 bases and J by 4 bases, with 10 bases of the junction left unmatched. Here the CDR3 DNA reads TGCAGTGCAGTAGAGGGCGGGGGGGCTTACGAGCAGTACTTC. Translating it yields CSAVEGGGAYEQYF.

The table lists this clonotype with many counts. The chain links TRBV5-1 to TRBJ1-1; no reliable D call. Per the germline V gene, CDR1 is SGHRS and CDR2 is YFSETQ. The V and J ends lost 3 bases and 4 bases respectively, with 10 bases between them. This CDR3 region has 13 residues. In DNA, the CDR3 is TGCGCCAGCAGCTCCGGGGTAGGCACTGAAGCTTTCTTT. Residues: CASSSGVGTEAFF.

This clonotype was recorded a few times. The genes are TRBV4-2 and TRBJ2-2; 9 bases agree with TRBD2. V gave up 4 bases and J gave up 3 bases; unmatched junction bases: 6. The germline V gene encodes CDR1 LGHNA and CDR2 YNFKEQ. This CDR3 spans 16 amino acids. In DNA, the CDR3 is TGTGCCAGCAGCCCGCTAGCGGGAAGGGACACCGGGGAGCTGTTTTTT. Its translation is CASSPLAGRDTGELFF.

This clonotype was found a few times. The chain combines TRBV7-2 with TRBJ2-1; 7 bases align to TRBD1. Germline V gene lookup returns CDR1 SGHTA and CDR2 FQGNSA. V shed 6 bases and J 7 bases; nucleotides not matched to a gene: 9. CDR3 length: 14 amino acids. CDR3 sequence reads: CASSSRQGGNEQFF. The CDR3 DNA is TGTGCCAGCAGTTCTCGACAGGGCGGGAATGAGCAGTTCTTC.

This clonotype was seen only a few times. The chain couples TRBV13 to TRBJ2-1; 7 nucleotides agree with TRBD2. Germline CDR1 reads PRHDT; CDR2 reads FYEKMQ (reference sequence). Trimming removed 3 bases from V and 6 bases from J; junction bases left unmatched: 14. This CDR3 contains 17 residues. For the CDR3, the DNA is TGTGCCAGCAGCTTCTCCAAAAGCGGGATAAGGGTCAATGAGCAGTTCTTC. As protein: CASSFSKSGIRVNEQFF. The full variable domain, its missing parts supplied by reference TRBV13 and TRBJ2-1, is AAGVIQSPRHLIKEKRETATLKCYPIPRHDTVYWYQQGPGQDPQFLISFYEKMQSDKGSIPDRFSAQQFSDYHSELNMSSLELGDSALYFCASSFSKSGIRVNEQFFGPGTRLTVL.

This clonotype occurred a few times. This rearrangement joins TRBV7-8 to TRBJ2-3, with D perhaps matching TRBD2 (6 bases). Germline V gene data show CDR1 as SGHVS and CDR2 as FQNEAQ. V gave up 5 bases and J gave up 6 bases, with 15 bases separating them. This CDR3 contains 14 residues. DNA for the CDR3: TGTGCCAGCAGCCCTGGGACTGTTGGGGATACGCAGTATTTT. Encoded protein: CASSPGTVGDTQYF.

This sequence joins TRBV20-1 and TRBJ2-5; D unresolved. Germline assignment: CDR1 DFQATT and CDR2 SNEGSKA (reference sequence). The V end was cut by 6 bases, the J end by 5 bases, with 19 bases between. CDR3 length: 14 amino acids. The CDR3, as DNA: TGCAGTGCCCTCCGGCCGGCTAACCTGGAGACCCAGTACTTC. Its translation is CSALRPANLETQYF.

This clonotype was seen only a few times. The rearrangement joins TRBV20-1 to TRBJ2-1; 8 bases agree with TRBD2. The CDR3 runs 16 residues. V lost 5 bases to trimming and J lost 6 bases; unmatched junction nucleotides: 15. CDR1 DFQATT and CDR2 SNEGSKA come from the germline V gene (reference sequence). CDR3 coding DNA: TGCAGTGCTTGTGACCCCGGGACTAGTAACGTCAATGAGCAGTTCTTC. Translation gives CSACDPGTSNVNEQFF.

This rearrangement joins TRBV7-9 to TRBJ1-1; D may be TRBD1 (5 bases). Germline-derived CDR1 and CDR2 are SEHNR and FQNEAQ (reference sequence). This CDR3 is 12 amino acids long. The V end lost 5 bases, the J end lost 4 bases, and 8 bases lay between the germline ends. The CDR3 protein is CASSVGTTEAFF. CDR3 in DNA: TGTGCCAGCAGCGTCGGGACCACTGAAGCTTTCTTT.

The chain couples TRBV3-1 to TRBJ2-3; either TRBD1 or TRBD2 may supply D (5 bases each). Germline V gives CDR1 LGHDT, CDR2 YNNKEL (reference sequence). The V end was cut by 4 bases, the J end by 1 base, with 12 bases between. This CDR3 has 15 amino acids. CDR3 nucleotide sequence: TGTGCCAGCAGCCCATCGGGGCCCCGCACAGATACGCAGTATTTT. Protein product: CASSPSGPRTDTQYF.

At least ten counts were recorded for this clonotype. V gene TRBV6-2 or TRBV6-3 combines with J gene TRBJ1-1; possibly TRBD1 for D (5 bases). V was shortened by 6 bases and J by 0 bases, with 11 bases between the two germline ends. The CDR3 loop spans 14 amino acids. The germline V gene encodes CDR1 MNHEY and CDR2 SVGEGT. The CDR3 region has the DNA TGTGCCAGCAGCCGGGACCGCATGAACACTGAAGCTTTCTTT. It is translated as CASSRDRMNTEAFF.

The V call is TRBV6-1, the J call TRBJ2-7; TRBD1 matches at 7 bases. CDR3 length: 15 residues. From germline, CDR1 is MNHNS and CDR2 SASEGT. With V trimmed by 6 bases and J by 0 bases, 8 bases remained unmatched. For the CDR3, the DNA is TGTGCCAGCAGCCAGACAGGGTTAAGCTCCTACGAGCAGTACTTC. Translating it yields CASSQTGLSSYEQYF.

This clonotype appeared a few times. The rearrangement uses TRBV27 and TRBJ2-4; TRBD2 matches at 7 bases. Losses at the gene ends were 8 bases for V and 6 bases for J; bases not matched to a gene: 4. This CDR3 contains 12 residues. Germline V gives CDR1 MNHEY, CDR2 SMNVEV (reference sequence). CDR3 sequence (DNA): TGTGCCAGCTCTGGGGGGGGAAACATTCAGTACTTC. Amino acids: CASSGGGNIQYF.

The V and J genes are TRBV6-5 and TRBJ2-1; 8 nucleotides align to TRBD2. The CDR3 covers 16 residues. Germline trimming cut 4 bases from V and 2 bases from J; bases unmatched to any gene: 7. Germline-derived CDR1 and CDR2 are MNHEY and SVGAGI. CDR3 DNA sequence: TGTGCCAGCAGTTCCCTGGCAGCGGGAGCCTACAATGAGCAGTTCTTC. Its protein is CASSSLAAGAYNEQFF.

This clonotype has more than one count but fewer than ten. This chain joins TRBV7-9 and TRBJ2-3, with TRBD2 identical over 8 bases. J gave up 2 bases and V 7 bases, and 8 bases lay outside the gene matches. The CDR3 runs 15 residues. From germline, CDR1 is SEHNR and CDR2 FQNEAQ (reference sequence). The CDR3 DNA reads TGTGCCAGCATTATTAGCGGGATTCACACAGATACGCAGTATTTT. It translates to CASIISGIHTDTQYF.

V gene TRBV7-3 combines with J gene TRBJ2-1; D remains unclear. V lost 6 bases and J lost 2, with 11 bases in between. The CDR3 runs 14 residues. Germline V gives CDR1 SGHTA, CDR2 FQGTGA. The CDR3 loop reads CASSSGAPYNEQFF. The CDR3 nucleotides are TGTGCCAGCAGTTCAGGTGCCCCCTACAATGAGCAGTTCTTC.

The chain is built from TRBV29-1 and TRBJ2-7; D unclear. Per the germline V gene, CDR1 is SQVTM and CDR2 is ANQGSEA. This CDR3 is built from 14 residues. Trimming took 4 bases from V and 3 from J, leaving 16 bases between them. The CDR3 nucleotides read TGCAGCGTTGGCCCCCTCGGGCTGAGCTACGAGCAGTACTTC. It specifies CSVGPLGLSYEQYF.

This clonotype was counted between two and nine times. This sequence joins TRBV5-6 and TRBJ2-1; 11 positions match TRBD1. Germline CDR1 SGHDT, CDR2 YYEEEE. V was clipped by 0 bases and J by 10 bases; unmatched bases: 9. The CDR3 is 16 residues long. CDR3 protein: CASSLGLRTGGKEQFF. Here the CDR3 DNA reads TGTGCCAGCAGCTTGGGATTAAGGACAGGGGGCAAAGAGCAGTTCTTC.

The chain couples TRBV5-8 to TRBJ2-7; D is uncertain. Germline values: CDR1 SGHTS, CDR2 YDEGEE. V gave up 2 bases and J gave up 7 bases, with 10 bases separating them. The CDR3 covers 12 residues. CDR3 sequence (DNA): TGTGCCAGCAGCTTCTCCATTATGGAGCAGTACTTC. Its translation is CASSFSIMEQYF.

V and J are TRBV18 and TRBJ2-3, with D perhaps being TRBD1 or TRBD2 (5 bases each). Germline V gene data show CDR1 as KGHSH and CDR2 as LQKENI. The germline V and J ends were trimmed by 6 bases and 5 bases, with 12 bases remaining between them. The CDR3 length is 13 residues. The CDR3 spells CASSPWDQDTQYF. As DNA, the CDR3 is TGTGCCAGCTCTCCCTGGGACCAAGATACGCAGTATTTT.

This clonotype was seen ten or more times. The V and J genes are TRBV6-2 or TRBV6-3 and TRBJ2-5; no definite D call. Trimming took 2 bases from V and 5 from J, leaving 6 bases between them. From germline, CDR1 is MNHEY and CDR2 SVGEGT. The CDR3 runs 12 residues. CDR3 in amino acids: CASSYGFETQYF. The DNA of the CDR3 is TGTGCCAGCAGTTACGGATTTGAGACCCAGTACTTC.

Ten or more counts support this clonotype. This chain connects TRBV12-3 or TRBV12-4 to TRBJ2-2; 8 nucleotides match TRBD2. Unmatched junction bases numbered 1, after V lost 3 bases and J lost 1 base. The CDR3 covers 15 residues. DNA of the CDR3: TGTGCCAGCAGTTTCAGCGGGGGGAACACCGGGGAGCTGTTTTTT. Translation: CASSFSGGNTGELFF.

This CDR3 reads CASRTETGVTEAFF. CDR3 DNA: TGCGCCAGCAGGACAGAGACCGGGGTCACTGAAGCTTTCTTT. The chain uses TRBV5-1 and TRBJ1-1; perhaps TRBD1 as D (5 bases). The CDR3 totals 14 residues. The V and J ends lost 5 bases and 4 bases respectively, with 15 bases between them. The germline CDR1 and CDR2 sequences are SGHRS and YFSETQ.

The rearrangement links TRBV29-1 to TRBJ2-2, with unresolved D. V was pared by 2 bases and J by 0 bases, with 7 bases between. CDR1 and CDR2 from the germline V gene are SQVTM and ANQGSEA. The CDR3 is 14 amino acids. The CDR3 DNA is TGCAGCGTTGAACGTGGGGCGAACACCGGGGAGCTGTTTTTT. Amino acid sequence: CSVERGANTGELFF.

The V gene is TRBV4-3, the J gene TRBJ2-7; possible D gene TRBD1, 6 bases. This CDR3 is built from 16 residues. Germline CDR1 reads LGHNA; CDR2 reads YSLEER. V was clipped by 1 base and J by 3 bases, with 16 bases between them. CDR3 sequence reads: CASSQALPGQGYEQYF. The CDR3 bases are TGCGCCAGCAGCCAAGCCCTACCGGGACAAGGCTACGAGCAGTACTTC.

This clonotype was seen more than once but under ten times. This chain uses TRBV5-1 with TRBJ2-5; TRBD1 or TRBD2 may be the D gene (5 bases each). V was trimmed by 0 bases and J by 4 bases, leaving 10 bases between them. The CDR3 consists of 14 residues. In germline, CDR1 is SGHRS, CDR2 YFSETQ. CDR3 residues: CASSLGGVRETQYF. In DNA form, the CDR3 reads TGCGCCAGCAGCTTGGGAGGGGTTCGAGAGACCCAGTACTTC.

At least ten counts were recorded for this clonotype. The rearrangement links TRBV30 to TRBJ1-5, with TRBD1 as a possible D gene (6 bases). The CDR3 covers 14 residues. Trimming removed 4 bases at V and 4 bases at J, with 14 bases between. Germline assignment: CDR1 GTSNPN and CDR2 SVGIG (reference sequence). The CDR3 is CAWNRDTRNQPQHF. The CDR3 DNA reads TGTGCCTGGAATCGGGACACCCGGAATCAGCCCCAGCATTTT.